This is a list of T cell receptor beta chains from one sample in a study of OX40 agonist ivuxolimab in advanced cancers. Produced via immunoSEQ multiplex PCR; TCRdb's table is partial and in-frame only. Of over 55,000 clones listed, about 90% were seen once; the top ten hold 3.5% to 4.5%. Sequences were derived from CD4+ or CD8+ T cells sorted from blood, sampled in a trial of the OX40 agonist ivuxolimab. These receptors came from an adult with an advanced solid tumor such as melanoma, head and neck, liver or kidney cancer. Each CDR3 is given with its conserved first and last residue. The D gene is left open where the match is weak. Rows give clone size only sometimes, using once, few, many, or a class for an expanded clone.

CDR3 length: 15; V gene: TRBV27; clone size: medium-sized; D gene: TRBD2; J gene: TRBJ2-7; CDR3 protein: CASRLASGSAYEQYF; CDR3 DNA: TGTGCCAGCAGGCTTGCTAGCGGAAGTGCCTACGAGCAGTACTTC
CDR3 length: 14; V gene: TRBV6-5; clone size: -; D gene: TRBD2; J gene: TRBJ2-7; CDR3 protein: CASSKPGLGAEQYF; CDR3 DNA: TGTGCCAGCAGTAAGCCGGGACTAGGTGCCGAGCAGTACTTC
CDR3 length: 17; V gene: TRBV5-1; clone size: -; D gene: TRBD2; J gene: TRBJ2-3; CDR3 protein: CASSLGSSAGSTDTQYF; CDR3 DNA: TGCGCCAGCAGCTTGGGGTCATCAGCGGGAAGCACAGATACGCAGTATTTT
CDR3 length: 15; V gene: TRBV7-9; clone size: -; D gene: TRBD1; J gene: TRBJ2-1; CDR3 protein: CASSTGQGAHNEQFF; CDR3 DNA: TGTGCCAGCAGTACCGGACAGGGGGCCCACAATGAGCAGTTCTTC
CDR3 length: 17; V gene: TRBV5-1; clone size: -; D gene: -; J gene: TRBJ2-1; CDR3 protein: CASSFRTVLRGKGEQFF; CDR3 DNA: TGCGCCAGCAGCTTCAGAACGGTCTTAAGGGGTAAGGGTGAGCAGTTCTTC
CDR3 length: 15; V gene: TRBV30; clone size: -; D gene: TRBD2; J gene: TRBJ2-3; CDR3 protein: CAWNPLAESTDTQYF; CDR3 DNA: TGTGCCTGGAACCCACTAGCGGAGAGCACAGATACGCAGTATTTT
CDR3 length: 15; V gene: TRBV9; clone size: -; D gene: TRBD2; J gene: TRBJ2-1; CDR3 protein: CASSVGTSGGNEQFF; CDR3 DNA: TGTGCCAGCAGCGTGGGGACTAGCGGGGGTAATGAGCAGTTCTTC
CDR3 length: 14; V gene: TRBV7-9; clone size: -; D gene: -; J gene: TRBJ2-7; CDR3 protein: CASSRTRSSNEQYF; CDR3 DNA: TGTGCCAGCAGCCGGACGAGGAGCTCTAACGAGCAGTACTTC
CDR3 length: 12; V gene: TRBV7-9; clone size: -; D gene: -; J gene: TRBJ2-7; CDR3 protein: CAISDLPYEQYF; CDR3 DNA: TGTGCCATCTCCGACCTACCCTACGAGCAGTACTTC
CDR3 length: 18; V gene: TRBV6-1; clone size: -; D gene: TRBD2; J gene: TRBJ2-1; CDR3 protein: CASSEEWAGGPLYNEQFF; CDR3 DNA: TGTGCCAGCAGTGAAGAATGGGCGGGAGGGCCTCTGTACAATGAGCAGTTCTTC
CDR3 length: 14; V gene: TRBV9; clone size: -; D gene: TRBD2; J gene: TRBJ2-7; CDR3 protein: CASSPTGGSYEQYF; CDR3 DNA: TGTGCCAGCAGCCCGACGGGGGGCTCCTACGAGCAGTACTTC
CDR3 length: 15; V gene: TRBV7-3; clone size: medium-sized; D gene: -; J gene: TRBJ1-1; CDR3 protein: CASSLIGWWCTEAFF; CDR3 DNA: TGTGCCAGCAGCTTGATAGGTTGGTGGTGCACTGAAGCTTTCTTT
CDR3 length: 15; V gene: TRBV4-3; clone size: -; D gene: TRBD2; J gene: TRBJ2-5; CDR3 protein: CASSQVRGSGETQYF; CDR3 DNA: TGCGCCAGCAGCCAAGTACGCGGGAGCGGGGAGACCCAGTACTTC
CDR3 length: 14; V gene: TRBV11-3; clone size: once; D gene: TRBD2; J gene: TRBJ2-7; CDR3 protein: CASSSGLAGAEQYF; CDR3 DNA: TGTGCCAGCAGCTCGGGACTAGCGGGAGCCGAGCAGTACTTC